The source of this T cell receptor beta chain is a study of blood T cell repertoires in COVID-19. Study-level information: Sites across the United States, Italy and Spain contributed samples from acute and convalescent COVID-19. From T cells, B-cell-depleted T cells, or PBMCs came the material, which was cDNA or gDNA.

The CDR3 runs to 12 residues. V was shortened by 6 bases and J by 7 bases, with 13 bases between the two germline ends. Original data processing: The assay estimated nucleated cells by amplifying reference gene primers. The data were produced by immunoSEQ multiplex PCR, yet TCRdb's version contains in-frame clones alone and is incomplete. V and J calls and clone size are those listed in that table; D and trimming were worked out from the DNA. The table shows about 26,000 clones, with roughly 87% occurring only once. This clone was seen a single time. This TCR was sampled from a human donor in a cohort sampled during active COVID-19. The donor label of this sample is uncertain. What was sequenced was peripheral blood. The rearrangement joins TRBV12-3 or TRBV12-4 to TRBJ2-7; tentative D call: TRBD1 (5 bases). The chain's CDR3 is CASSRSGWEQYF. The CDR3 DNA reads TGTGCCAGCAGCCGTTCAGGGTGGGAGCAGTACTTC.